This T cell receptor beta chain was obtained from a study of blood T cell repertoires in COVID-19. Study background: Material from acute and convalescent COVID-19 was sourced from the United States, Italy and Spain. T cells, B-cell-depleted T cells, or PBMCs provided the cDNA or gDNA that served as material.

The repertoire was sequenced with immunoSEQ multiplex PCR; TCRdb's copy has only in-frame clones and lacks some. The sample has more than 80,000 clones; 87% are singletons. Between the trimmed V and J ends, which lost 8 bases and 4 bases, there was a span of 18 bases. Germline lookup yields CDR1 WSHSY and CDR2 SAAADI. This CDR3 comprises 14 residues. Sequenced sample: peripheral blood. The receptor's source is a woman aged 60-75 years with COVID-19, enrolled during active disease. The V call is TRBV10-2, the J call TRBJ2-7, with D perhaps TRBD2 (6 bases). The CDR3 coding sequence is TGCGCCAGCTCCTCTCGGGGGATCCTATACGAGCAGTACTTC. It translates to CASSSRGILYEQYF.